The clone carrying this T cell receptor (beta chain) was seen more than once but under ten times. The authors prepared the TCRbeta library with unique molecular identifiers. A single record per CDR3 protein comes from TCRdb applying MiXCR to the PCR reads. The sample has over 550,000 distinct CDR3 sequences, approximately 10% seen once. The CDR3 spans 15 residues. V was pared by 3 bases and J by 13 bases, with 23 bases between. CDR1 is SNHLY and CDR2 is FYNNEI in the germline V gene. The sample comes from a study of T-cell reconstitution after alpha-beta-depleted transplantation in children. This receptor was identified in a human donor who donated a stem cell graft to a child with acute myeloid leukemia. V gene TRBV2 combines with J gene TRBJ2-3, with D perhaps matching TRBD1 (5 bases). The specimen was PBMCs from the stem cell graft donor, collected from the stem cell graft. The CDR3 region has the DNA TGTGCCAGCAGTGATAGGGGTAGCCCTACTATGGCGGAGTATTTT. Protein sequence: CASSDRGSPTMAEYF.